Sequencing of this T cell receptor beta chain was carried out in a study of naive CD8 T cells in extremely preterm neonates. Study-level findings and limits: Compared with older groups, preterm CDR3s were shorter, with fewer N additions and less trimming. Term neonates more than 0.3%, young children 0.03%, adults 0.01%; preterm neonates shared less than 3.5%.

Measured with immunoSEQ multiplex PCR; TCRdb has only the in-frame clones, and not every one. The sample contains around 4,800 clones, around 97% of which appear only once. The CDR3 has 15 residues. V was cut by 5 bases and J by 5 bases, with 16 bases left in between. The germline V gene encodes CDR1 SGHVT and CDR2 SQSDAQ. Without labor or membrane rupture, elective cesareans at roughly 35-43 weeks supplied term cord blood. Live Annexin V-negative naive CD3+CD8+CD45RA+CCR7+ T cells were sorted. Regarding this clone: Its specificity is unknown.

The source of this sequence is a newborn in good health. Material for sequencing was naive CD8+ T cells from cord blood. The chain joins TRBV7-4 to TRBJ1-5; maybe TRBD1 (5 bases). As DNA, the CDR3 is TGTGCCAGCAGCCCCTACAGGAGCGAGGATCAGCCCCAGCATTTT. Amino acid sequence: CASSPYRSEDQPQHF. Supplemented by reference TRBV7-4 and TRBJ1-5, the full variable domain reads GAGVSQSPRYKVAKRGRDVALRCDSISGHVTLYWYRQTLGQGSEVLTYSQSDAQRDKSGRPSGRFSAERPERSVSTLKIQRTEQGDSAVYLCASSPYRSEDQPQHFGDGTRLSIL.